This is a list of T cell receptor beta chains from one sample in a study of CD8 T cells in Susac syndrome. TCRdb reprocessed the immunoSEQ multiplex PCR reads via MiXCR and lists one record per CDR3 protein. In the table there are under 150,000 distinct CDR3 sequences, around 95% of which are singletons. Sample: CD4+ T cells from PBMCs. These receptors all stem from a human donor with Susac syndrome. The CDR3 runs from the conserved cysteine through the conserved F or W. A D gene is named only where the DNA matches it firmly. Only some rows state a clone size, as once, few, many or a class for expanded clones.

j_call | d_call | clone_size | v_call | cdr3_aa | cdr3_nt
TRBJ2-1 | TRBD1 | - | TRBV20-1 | CSARDRVSYNEQFF | TGCAGTGCTAGGGACAGGGTATCCTACAATGAGCAGTTCTTC
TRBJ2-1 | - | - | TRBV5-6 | CASSPDRQREQFF | TGTGCCAGCAGTCCGGACCGTCAAAGGGAGCAGTTCTTC
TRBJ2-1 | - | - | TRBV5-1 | CASRSGAYNEQFF | TGCGCCAGCAGGAGCGGTGCCTACAATGAGCAGTTCTTC
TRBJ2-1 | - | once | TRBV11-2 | CASSPQGRAEFF | TGTGCCAGCAGCCCCCAAGGTCGCGCGGAGTTCTTC
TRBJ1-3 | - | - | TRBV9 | CASSVEVARSGNTIYF | TGTGCCAGCAGCGTAGAGGTTGCCCGGTCTGGAAACACCATATATTTT
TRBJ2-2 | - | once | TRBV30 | CAWSVGAFTGELFF | TGTGCCTGGAGTGTAGGGGCGTTCACCGGGGAGCTGTTTTTT
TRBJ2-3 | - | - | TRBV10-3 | CAIRGLGSTDTQYF | TGTGCCATCAGGGGTCTTGGGAGCACAGATACGCAGTATTTT
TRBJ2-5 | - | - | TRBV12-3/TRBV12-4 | CASSPLDFQETQYF | TGTGCCAGCAGCCCGCTCGATTTCCAAGAGACCCAGTACTTC
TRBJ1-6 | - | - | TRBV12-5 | CASGPGLNSPLHF | TGTGCTAGTGGTCCAGGACTAAATTCACCCCTCCACTTT
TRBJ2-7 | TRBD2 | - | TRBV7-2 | CASSPLSGGSYEQYF | TGTGCCAGCAGCCCCTTGAGTGGCGGGAGTTACGAGCAGTACTTC
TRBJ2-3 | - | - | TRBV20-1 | CSARDAGMTTQYF | TGCAGTGCTAGAGATGCGGGGATGACTACGCAGTATTTT
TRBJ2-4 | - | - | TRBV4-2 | CASSQDSSSGNIQYF | TGTGCCAGCAGCCAAGATTCGAGTTCTGGAAACATTCAGTACTTC
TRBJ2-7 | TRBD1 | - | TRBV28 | CASSSPGQLLEQYF | TGTGCCAGCAGTTCCCCGGGACAGCTACTCGAGCAGTACTTC
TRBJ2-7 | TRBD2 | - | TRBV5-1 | CASRGSTSGGSTEQYF | TGCGCCAGCAGAGGGTCGACTAGCGGGGGGTCCACCGAGCAGTACTTC
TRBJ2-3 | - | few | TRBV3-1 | CASSQRGSTDTQYF | TGTGCCAGCAGCCAACGCGGATCTACAGATACGCAGTATTTT
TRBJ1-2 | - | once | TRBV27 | CASSSTDVYGYTF | TGTGCCAGCAGTTCAACAGACGTCTATGGCTACACCTTC
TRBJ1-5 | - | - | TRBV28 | CASSFGGLGNQPQHF | TGTGCCAGCAGTTTCGGGGGGCTCGGCAATCAGCCCCAGCATTTT
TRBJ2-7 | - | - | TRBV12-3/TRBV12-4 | CASGGPEQYF | TGTGCCTCCGGCGGGCCCGAGCAGTACTTC
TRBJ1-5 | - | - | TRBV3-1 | CASSAQAHQPQHF | TGTGCCAGCAGCGCGCAGGCTCATCAGCCCCAGCATTTT
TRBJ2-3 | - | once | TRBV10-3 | CAISTGTDTQYF | TGTGCCATCAGTACGGGCACAGATACGCAGTATTTT
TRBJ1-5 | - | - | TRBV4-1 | CASSQDPGGGRPQHF | TGCGCCAGCAGCCAAGATCCGGGAGGGGGTCGGCCCCAGCATTTT
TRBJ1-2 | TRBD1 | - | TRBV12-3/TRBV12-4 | CASSIDHTGGTGGYTF | TGTGCCAGCAGTATCGACCACACAGGGGGAACAGGTGGCTACACCTTC
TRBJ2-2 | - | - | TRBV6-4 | CASSDSSGTGELFF | TGTGCCAGCAGTGACTCATCGGGCACCGGGGAGCTGTTTTTT
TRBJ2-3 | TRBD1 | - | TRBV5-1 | CASSPMTGVRTDTQYF | TGCGCCAGCAGCCCGATGACAGGGGTCCGCACAGATACGCAGTATTTT
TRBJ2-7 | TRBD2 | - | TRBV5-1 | CASSHSSGGPTNEQYF | TGCGCCAGCAGCCACTCTAGCGGGGGCCCAACCAACGAGCAGTACTTC
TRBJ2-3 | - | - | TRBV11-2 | CASSLGNSAKTDTQYF | TGTGCCAGCAGCTTAGGGAATAGCGCGAAAACAGATACGCAGTATTTT
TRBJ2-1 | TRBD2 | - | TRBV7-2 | CASTAGTSGGERFF | TGTGCCAGCACCGCCGGGACTAGCGGGGGGGAGCGGTTCTTC
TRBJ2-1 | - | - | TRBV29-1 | CSGGPYNEQFF | TGCAGCGGCGGACCTTACAATGAGCAGTTCTTC
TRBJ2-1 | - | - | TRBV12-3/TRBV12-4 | CASSSSVKQFF | TGTGCCAGCAGTTCCTCCGTAAAGCAGTTCTTC
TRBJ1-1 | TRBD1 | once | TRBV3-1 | CASSQGTGITEAFF | TGTGCCAGCAGCCAAGGGACAGGGATCACTGAAGCTTTCTTT
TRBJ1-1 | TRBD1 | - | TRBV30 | CACTGQREAFF | TGTGCCTGTACGGGACAGCGGGAAGCTTTCTTT
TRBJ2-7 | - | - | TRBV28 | CASTEGGSGLYEQYF | TGTGCCAGCACCGAGGGGGGGTCGGGCCTCTACGAGCAGTACTTC
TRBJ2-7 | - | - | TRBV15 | CATSMPGVYEQYF | TGTGCCACCAGTATGCCGGGAGTCTACGAGCAGTACTTC
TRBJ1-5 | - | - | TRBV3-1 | CASSQGGTRNQPQHF | TGTGCCAGCAGCCAAGGGGGGACAAGAAATCAACCCCAGCATTTT
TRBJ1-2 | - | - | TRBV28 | CASRTSWRPPNYGYTF | TGTGCCAGCAGGACGTCGTGGCGGCCACCTAACTATGGCTACACCTTC
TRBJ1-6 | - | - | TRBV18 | CASSLADNSPLHF | TGTGCCAGCTCACTGGCAGATAATTCACCCCTCCACTTT
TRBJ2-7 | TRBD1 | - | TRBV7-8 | CASSDRVDLWEQYF | TGTGCCAGCAGCGACAGGGTAGACTTGTGGGAGCAGTACTTC
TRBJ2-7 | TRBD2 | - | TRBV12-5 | CASEPGTSGAIYEQYF | TGTGCTAGTGAACCTGGGACTAGCGGGGCCATCTACGAGCAGTACTTC
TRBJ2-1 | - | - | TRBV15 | CATSRDRGLGSYNEQFF | TGTGCCACCAGCAGAGATCGGGGATTAGGTTCCTACAATGAGCAGTTCTTC
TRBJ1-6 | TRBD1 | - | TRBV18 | CASSPGTGDNSPLHF | TGTGCCAGCTCACCGGGGACAGGGGATAATTCACCCCTCCACTTT
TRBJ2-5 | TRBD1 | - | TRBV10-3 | CAISDSRTGQETQYF | TGTGCCATCAGTGATTCGCGGACAGGGCAGGAGACCCAGTACTTC
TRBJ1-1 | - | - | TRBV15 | CATSGKSWYGNTEAFF | TGTGCCACCAGCGGAAAGAGTTGGTACGGGAACACTGAAGCTTTCTTT